The entry below gives a single T cell receptor (beta chain) sequence along with its context. Sequenced by immunoSEQ multiplex PCR; TCRdb stores in-frame clones only, minus some. The sample consists of hundreds of thousands of clones, 70% to 90% of them appearing once. Germline values: CDR1 SGHTA, CDR2 FQGNSA. CDR3 size: 16 residues. With 1 base clipped from V and 6 bases from J, the junction kept 10 bases outside the gene matches. These data belong to a study of blood T cell repertoires in COVID-19. The wider study: From the United States, Italy and Spain came samples of acute and convalescent COVID-19. T cells, B-cell-depleted T cells, or PBMCs supplied cDNA or gDNA.

The sample comprised PBMCs or T cells enriched from blood (not recorded which). This chain connects TRBV7-2 to TRBJ2-7; 9 bases line up with TRBD1. The sequence derives from a woman aged 40 to 49 who had recovered from COVID-19. CDR3 protein: CASSLVGGQGEGEQYF. The CDR3 coding sequence is TGTGCCAGCAGCTTAGTAGGGGGACAGGGTGAGGGCGAGCAGTACTTC.